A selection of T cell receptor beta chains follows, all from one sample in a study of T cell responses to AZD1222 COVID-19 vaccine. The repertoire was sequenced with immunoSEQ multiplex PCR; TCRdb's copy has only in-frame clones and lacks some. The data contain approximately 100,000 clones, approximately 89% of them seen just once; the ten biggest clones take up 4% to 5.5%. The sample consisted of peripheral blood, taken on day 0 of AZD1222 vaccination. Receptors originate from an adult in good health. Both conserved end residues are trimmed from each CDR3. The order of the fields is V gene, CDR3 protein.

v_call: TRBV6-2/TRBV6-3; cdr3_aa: ASSSFGGEAF
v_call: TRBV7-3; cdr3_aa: ASSLTQLGGNEQF
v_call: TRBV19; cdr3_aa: ASSIDQRQNSPLH
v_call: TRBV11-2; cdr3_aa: ASSTKGGLAGSTDTQY
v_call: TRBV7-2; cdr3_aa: ASSSRDRTISGANVLT
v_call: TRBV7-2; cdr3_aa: ASSLGPDRSSGNTIY
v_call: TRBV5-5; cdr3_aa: ASSSWDRINYGYT
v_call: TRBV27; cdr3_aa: ASSLSPGQKTQY
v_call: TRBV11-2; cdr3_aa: ASSPRNAGTSYEQY
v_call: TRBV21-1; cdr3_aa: ASSKVGADSNQPQH
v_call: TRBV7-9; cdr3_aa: ASSSPRVINTEAF
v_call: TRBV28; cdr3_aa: ASRAQGPNQPQH
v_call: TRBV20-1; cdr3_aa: GGTLGDTQY
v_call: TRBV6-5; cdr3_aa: ASRGYLEAF
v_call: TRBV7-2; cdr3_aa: ASSQTVSNQPQH
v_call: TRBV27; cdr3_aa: ASRGGGNEKLF
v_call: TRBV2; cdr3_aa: ASSGGPWETQY
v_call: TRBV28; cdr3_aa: ASSPRQGAEQPQH
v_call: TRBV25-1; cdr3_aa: ASSPYRGDESTIY
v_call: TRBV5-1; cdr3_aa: ASSSGWGANEQF
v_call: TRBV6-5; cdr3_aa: ASSYRDRGQLETQY
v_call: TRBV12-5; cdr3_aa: ASGLYISSSYEQY
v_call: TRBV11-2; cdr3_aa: ASSNLLQGPPL
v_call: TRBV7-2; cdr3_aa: ASSEQNWETQY
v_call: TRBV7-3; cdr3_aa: ASSFRTSGGAETQY
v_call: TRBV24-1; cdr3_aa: ATSDPGLARTGELF
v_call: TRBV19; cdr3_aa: ASSIRGTGYMNTEAF
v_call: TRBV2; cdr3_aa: ASPGQSFGEGVQETQY
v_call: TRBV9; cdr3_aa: ASSVWAGGSPDTQY
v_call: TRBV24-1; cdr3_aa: ATSSTGTGYQPQH
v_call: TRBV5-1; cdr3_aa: ASSMDRSYEQY
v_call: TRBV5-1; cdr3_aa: ASTGEGNTIY
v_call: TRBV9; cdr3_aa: ASSGWEVDTDTQY
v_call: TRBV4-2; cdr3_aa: ASSQEKGQLNQPQH
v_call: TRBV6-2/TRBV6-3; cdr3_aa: ASSKDRVGEQY
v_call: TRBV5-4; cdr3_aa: ASSFEGTEAF
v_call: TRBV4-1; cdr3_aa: ASSQPQGANYGYT
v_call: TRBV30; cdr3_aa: AWSVRGLYEQY
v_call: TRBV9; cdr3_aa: ASSPGDRGHRGYT
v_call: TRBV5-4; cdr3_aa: ASSGPGQGSYEQY
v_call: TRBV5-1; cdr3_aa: ASSLAGDNEKLF
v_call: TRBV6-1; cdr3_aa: ASSEAGLWAGTGELF
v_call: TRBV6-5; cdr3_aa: ASMRSGTGGGEQY
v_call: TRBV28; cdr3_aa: ASSYSGGAVGDTQY
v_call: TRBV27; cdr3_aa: ASTPGLGRGLVTQY
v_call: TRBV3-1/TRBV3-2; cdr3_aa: ASTQRGLDSGANVLT
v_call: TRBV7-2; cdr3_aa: ASSLHENTEAF
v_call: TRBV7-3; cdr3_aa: ASSPAGNYEQY
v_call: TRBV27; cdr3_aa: ASSFGDTQY
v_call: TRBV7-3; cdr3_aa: ASSWGSGLAGSKDTQY
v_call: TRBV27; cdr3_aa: ASSFRGDEQY
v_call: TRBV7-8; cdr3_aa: ASSPRDRQTGELF
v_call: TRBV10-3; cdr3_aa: ASRQGGNYNEQF
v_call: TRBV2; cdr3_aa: ASSEEGVQPQH
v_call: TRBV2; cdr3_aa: ASSDQGPNTEAF
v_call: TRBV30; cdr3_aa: AWREQGEQF